Shown below are 7 T cell receptor beta chains from a single sample sequenced in a study of PD-L1 blockade in urothelial cancer. Documented time point: pretreatment peripheral blood. Profiled with immunoSEQ multiplex PCR; TCRdb holds only in-frame clones, not every one. The profile shows 55,000 to 80,000 clones, roughly 79% of them singletons. The source material was PBMCs, sampled around atezolizumab (anti-PD-L1) treatment. Receptor source: a man between 65 and 79 years old with urothelial cancer.

The genes are TRBV19 and TRBJ2-3, with D unresolved. There are 15 residues in the CDR3. Trimming removed 1 base at V and 6 bases at J, with 14 bases between. Germline CDR1 reads LNHDA; CDR2 reads SQIVND (reference sequence). The CDR3 coding sequence is TGTGCCAGTAGTATAGGAAACAGCTTTTGGGATACGCAGTATTTT. This translates into CASSIGNSFWDTQYF. Complete variable domain (other parts from reference TRBV19 and TRBJ2-3): DGGITQSPKYLFRKEGQNVTLSCEQNLNHDAMYWYRQDPGQGLRLIYYSQIVNDFQKGDIAEGYSVSREKKESFPLTVTSAQKNPTAFYLCASSIGNSFWDTQYFGPGTRLTVL.

The rearrangement joins TRBV5-6 to TRBJ2-5, with 9 positions matching TRBD2. Germline lookup yields CDR1 SGHDT and CDR2 YYEEEE. Trimming at V came to 3 bases and at J to 5 bases, leaving 2 bases not matched to a gene. The CDR3 has 13 amino acids. This chain's CDR3 is CASSWTSEETQYF. CDR3 sequence (DNA): TGTGCCAGCAGCTGGACTAGCGAGGAGACCCAGTACTTC.

Concerning this clone itself: Because it lacks the conserved phenylalanine or tryptophan at the end, this CDR3 is likely a read error. The rearrangement joins TRBV27 to TRBJ2-7; 9 nucleotides line up with TRBD2. Germline CDR1 is MNHEY and CDR2 is SMNVEV (reference sequence). The junction had 6 bases not matched to a gene; V was cut back by 6 bases and J by 0 bases. This CDR3 region has 15 residues. CDR3 sequence reads: CASRPTSGISYEQYL. In DNA, the CDR3 is TGTGCCAGCAGGCCGACTAGCGGTATCTCCTACGAGCAGTACCTC.

The chain uses TRBV4-2 and TRBJ1-4, with D tentatively TRBD1 (6 bases). CDR1 and CDR2 from the germline V gene are LGHNA and YNFKEQ. The CDR3 covers 15 residues. Trimming cost V 0 bases and J 8 bases, with 13 bases left between them. CDR3 bases: TGTGCCAGCAGCCAAGATCCAGGGGAGAGGGAAAAACTGTTTTTT. Amino acids: CASSQDPGEREKLFF.

This clone was picked up one time. The V call is TRBV5-1, the J call TRBJ1-3, with D perhaps matching TRBD1 (5 bases). Germline CDR1 is SGHRS and CDR2 is YFSETQ. Trimming cost V 4 bases and J 5 bases, with 16 bases left between them. This CDR3 is built from 15 residues. This CDR3 is CASSKGQEVRNTIYF. The CDR3 nucleotides are TGCGCCAGCAGCAAGGGGCAGGAAGTAAGAAACACCATATATTTT.

V usage is TRBV6-1 and J usage is TRBJ2-4, with D tentatively TRBD2 (5 bases). The length of the CDR3 is 15 residues. From germline, CDR1 is MNHNS and CDR2 SASEGT. Trimming removed 6 bases at V and 0 bases at J, with 12 bases between. CDR3 DNA sequence: TGTGCCAGCAGGGAGGACCCGTTAGCCAAAAACATTCAGTACTTC. It yields the protein CASREDPLAKNIQYF.

This clone was seen just once. The rearrangement joins TRBV25-1 to TRBJ1-1; 8 bases are a match to TRBD1. Germline V lookup: CDR1 MGHDK, CDR2 SYGVNS. The CDR3 is 16 amino acids. With V trimmed by 6 bases and J by 5 bases, 14 bases remained unmatched. CDR3 in DNA: TGTGCCAGCAGGGCGCGACAGGGGTTGGTGGAGACTGAAGCTTTCTTT. Translating it yields CASRARQGLVETEAFF.